This T cell receptor beta chain came from a study of blood T cell repertoires in COVID-19. Study overall: Material from acute and convalescent COVID-19 was sourced from the United States, Italy and Spain. From T cells, B-cell-depleted T cells, or PBMCs came the material, which was cDNA or gDNA.

Original analysis: Reference gene primer amplification yielded estimated nucleated cell counts. Assay: immunoSEQ multiplex PCR; the TCRdb copy retains only in-frame clones and omits some. Clone size and V and J calls were adopted from that table, with D and trimming inferred from the DNA. The data contain 80,000 to 90,000 clones, around 84% of them singletons. With 3 bases clipped from V and 8 bases from J, the junction kept 3 bases outside the gene matches. The CDR3 loop spans 14 amino acids. The germline V gene has CDR1 LGHNA and CDR2 YSLEER. The material sequenced was peripheral blood. The origin of this receptor is a man aged 35-49 years with acute or convalescent COVID-19. The chain recombines TRBV4-3 with TRBJ2-1; TRBD1 matches 11 bases. CDR3 nucleotides: TGCGCCAGCAGCCAGCGGGGACAGGGGGATGAGCAGTTCTTC. Protein: CASSQRGQGDEQFF.